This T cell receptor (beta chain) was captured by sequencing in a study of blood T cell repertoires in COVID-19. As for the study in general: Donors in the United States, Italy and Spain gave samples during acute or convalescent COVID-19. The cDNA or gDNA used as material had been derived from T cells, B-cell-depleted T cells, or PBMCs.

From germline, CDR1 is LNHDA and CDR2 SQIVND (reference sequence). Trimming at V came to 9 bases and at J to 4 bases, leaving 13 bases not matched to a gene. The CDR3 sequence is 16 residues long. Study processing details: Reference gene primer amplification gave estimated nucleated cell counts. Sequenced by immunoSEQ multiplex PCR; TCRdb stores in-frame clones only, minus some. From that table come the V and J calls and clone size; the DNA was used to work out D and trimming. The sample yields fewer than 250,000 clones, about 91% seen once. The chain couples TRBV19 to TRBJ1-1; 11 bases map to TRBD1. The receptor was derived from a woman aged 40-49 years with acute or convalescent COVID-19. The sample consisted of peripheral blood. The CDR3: CASRTLGQGGGTEAFF. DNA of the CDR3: TGTGCCAGCCGCACCCTGGGACAGGGGGGTGGCACTGAAGCTTTCTTT.